A single sample gave rise to the 4 T cell receptor beta chains below, sequenced in a study of T cells expressing NK-cell markers. TCRdb reworked the 5' RACE reads into one entry per CDR3 protein, no DNA. Recorded for this sample: 450,000 to 600,000 distinct CDR3 sequences. Source material: blood T cells: a sorted CD56 or NKG2C T cell subset, CD4+ or CD8+ T cells, or bulk PBMC T cells (not recorded which). All receptors come from a man between 18 and 29 years old in good health.

CDR3 sequence reads: CSAHQAAGANVLTF. The chain uses TRBV20-1 and TRBJ2-6. This CDR3 is built from 14 residues. From germline, CDR1 is DFQATT and CDR2 SNEGSKA (reference sequence).

This chain joins TRBV20-1 and TRBJ1-6; TCRdb names TRBD1, which stays unverified in the absence of DNA. CDR1 and CDR2 (germline): DFQATT, SNEGSKA (reference sequence). This CDR3 has 22 residues. The chain's CDR3 is CSAREPSVGLTGKLAYNSPLHF.

This sequence joins TRBV6-2 or TRBV6-3 and TRBJ1-2; the D call from TCRdb, TRBD1, cannot be confirmed without DNA. CDR1 and CDR2 (germline): MNHEY, SVGEGT. The CDR3 extends over 12 amino acids. The chain's CDR3 is CASRERGPGYTF.

The gene calls are TRBV7-9 and TRBJ2-5; TCRdb's D gene call, TRBD1, goes unchecked for lack of DNA. Germline assignment: CDR1 SEHNR and CDR2 FQNEAQ (reference sequence). The CDR3 sequence is 14 residues long. CDR3 sequence: CASSLVRDRETQYF.